These 6 T cell receptor beta chains came from one sample sequenced in a study of T cells in Graves' hyperthyroidism and ophthalmopathy. TCR beta CDR3 sequences were amplified from RNA transcripts. Carried out on the TCR CDR3, a first-round RT-PCR used the HTBI primer set. TCRdb analysed the multiplex PCR reads with MiXCR anew, one entry per CDR3 protein. The table has nearly 600,000 distinct CDR3 sequences, about 14% seen once. The sample consisted of blood. These receptors were obtained from a woman aged 25-40 years with Graves' hyperthyroidism that later progressed to Graves' ophthalmopathy.

A few counts support this clonotype. The chain couples TRBV27 to TRBJ2-1; 8 nucleotides line up with TRBD2. The CDR3 totals 16 residues. CDR1 is MNHEY, CDR2 SMNVEV, per germline (reference sequence). Losses at the gene ends were 2 bases for V and 0 bases for J; bases not matched to a gene: 3. As DNA, the CDR3 is TGTGCCAGCAGTTTACCGGGGGGGGCCTCCTACAATGAGCAGTTCTTC. It is translated as CASSLPGGASYNEQFF.

This clonotype was counted many times. V gene TRBV6-2 or TRBV6-3 combines with J gene TRBJ1-1; D uncertain. Trimming removed 5 bases at V and 5 bases at J, with 9 bases between. Germline V lookup: CDR1 MNHEY, CDR2 SVGEGT. The CDR3 contains 12 residues. CDR3 region: CASSRPGTEAFF. The CDR3 DNA sequence: TGTGCCAGCAGTCGACCCGGTACTGAAGCTTTCTTT.

The rearrangement joins TRBV5-1 to TRBJ2-1; 15 bases fit TRBD2. The junction had 3 bases not matched to a gene; V was cut back by 2 bases and J by 9 bases. The CDR3 length is 15 residues. Germline CDR1 and CDR2: SGHRS and YFSETQ. The CDR3: CASSLTGLAGGEQFF. The CDR3 DNA reads TGCGCCAGCAGCTTAACGGGACTAGCGGGAGGTGAGCAGTTCTTC.

This clonotype was seen many times. V is TRBV20-1 and J is TRBJ2-3; 14 positions agree with TRBD2. The germline CDR1 and CDR2 sequences are DFQATT and SNEGSKA (reference sequence). V was clipped by 6 bases and J by 6 bases; unmatched bases: 8. The CDR3 contains 15 residues. In DNA, the CDR3 is TGCAGTGCCGACAGACTAGCGGGAGGGCTGGATACGCAGTATTTT. It yields the protein CSADRLAGGLDTQYF.

This clonotype has more than one count but fewer than ten. V and J are TRBV11-2 and TRBJ2-7, with D possibly matching TRBD1 (6 bases). Germline V CDR1 and CDR2: SGHAT, FQNNGV. CDR3 length: 15 residues. Trimming took off 0 bases at V and 0 bases at J, with 9 bases between the two ends. CDR3 nucleotides: TGTGCCAGCAGCTTAGAGCAGGGGAACTCCTACGAGCAGTACTTC. Its protein is CASSLEQGNSYEQYF.

This clonotype was seen only a few times. The chain uses TRBV27 and TRBJ2-7; possibly TRBD1 or TRBD2 for D (5 bases each). The V end was cut by 3 bases, the J end by 6 bases, with 18 bases between. CDR3 size: 15 residues. Germline assignment: CDR1 MNHEY and CDR2 SMNVEV (reference sequence). The CDR3 protein is CASSFLRDRAVEQYF. In nucleotides, the CDR3 is TGTGCCAGCAGTTTTCTCCGGGACCGGGCGGTCGAGCAGTACTTC.